These 13 T cell receptor beta chains were all obtained from the same sample, sequenced in a study of control samples from healthy donors and cancer patients. Repertoires were generated with immunoSEQ multiplex PCR, while TCRdb's copy carries only in-frame clones and drops some. The sample carries some 74,000 clones, 85% to 95% recorded once. What was sequenced was blood. These receptors all stem from a woman in her 30s in good health.

The chain carries TRBV3-1 (or the pseudogene TRBV3-2) and TRBJ2-1; D is uncertain. In germline, CDR1 is LGHDT, CDR2 YNNKEL (reference sequence). The CDR3 covers 12 residues. The V end was cut by 4 bases, the J end by 8 bases, with 9 bases between. CDR3 nucleotides: TGTGCCAGCAGCCGTACCCAAGATGAGCAGTTCTTC. Translation gives CASSRTQDEQFF.

The rearrangement joins TRBV2 to TRBJ1-5; D call uncertain. In germline, CDR1 is SNHLY, CDR2 FYNNEI. This CDR3 comprises 14 residues. Trimming shortened V by 6 bases and J by 6 bases, and 15 bases separated the two germline ends. The DNA of the CDR3 is TGTGCCAGCAGGCCCCAGAAGGAACGTCAGCCCCAGCATTTT. Protein: CASRPQKERQPQHF.

The rearrangement uses TRBV12-5 and TRBJ1-2; unclear D gene. This CDR3 has 14 amino acids. In germline, CDR1 is LGHNT, CDR2 FRNRAP. Trimming took 0 bases from V and 6 from J, leaving 11 bases between them. The CDR3 DNA sequence: TGTGCTAGTGGTTTGGTACAAGATAGGGATGGCTACACCTTC. This sequence encodes CASGLVQDRDGYTF.

The rearrangement uses TRBV29-1 and TRBJ2-3, with D maybe TRBD1 (6 bases). Germline assignment: CDR1 SQVTM and CDR2 ANQGSEA. The CDR3 totals 15 residues. V lost 2 bases, J lost 0 bases, and 12 bases lay in between. The CDR3 is CSVEPGHSSTDTQYF. The CDR3 DNA sequence: TGCAGCGTTGAACCGGGACACTCAAGCACAGATACGCAGTATTTT.

CDR3 amino acids: CASSLNIGRLNQPQHF. As DNA, the CDR3 is TGTGCCAGCAGCTTGAACATCGGCAGACTAAATCAGCCCCAGCATTTT. The chain uses TRBV7-2 and TRBJ1-5; no clear D gene. Trimming removed 3 bases from V and 4 bases from J, with 16 bases in between. There are 16 residues in the CDR3. Germline V lookup: CDR1 SGHTA, CDR2 FQGNSA.

The chain recombines TRBV2 with TRBJ1-2, with 11 bases fitting TRBD1. In germline, CDR1 is SNHLY, CDR2 FYNNEI. Trimming took 7 bases from V and 0 from J; bases not matched to a gene: 7. CDR3 length: 16 residues. CDR3 region: CASTGQGASPNYGYTF. The CDR3 nucleotides read TGTGCCAGCACTGGACAGGGGGCCTCACCTAACTATGGCTACACCTTC.

This clone was counted once. This chain joins TRBV30 and TRBJ1-5; D is possibly TRBD1 (6 bases). This CDR3 spans 13 amino acids. Germline V CDR1 and CDR2: GTSNPN, SVGIG (reference sequence). Between the trimmed V and J ends, which lost 0 bases and 7 bases, there was a span of 10 bases. The CDR3 loop reads CAWSVQGGQPQHF. The CDR3 DNA sequence: TGTGCCTGGAGTGTACAGGGTGGACAGCCCCAGCATTTT.

The chain is built from TRBV5-1 and TRBJ1-1, with D perhaps matching TRBD1 (6 bases). This CDR3 comprises 15 residues. Germline V gene lookup returns CDR1 SGHRS and CDR2 YFSETQ. V gave up 0 bases and J gave up 2 bases, with 11 bases separating them. CDR3 in DNA: TGCGCCAGCAGCTTGGTTGCAGGGGACAACACTGAAGCTTTCTTT. This translates into CASSLVAGDNTEAFF. The whole variable domain, remainder taken from reference TRBV5-1 and TRBJ1-1, is KAGVTQTPRYLIKTRGQQVTLSCSPISGHRSVSWYQQTPGQGLQFLFEYFSETQRNKGNFPGRFSGRQFSNSRSEMNVSTLELGDSALYLCASSLVAGDNTEAFFGQGTRLTVV.

V is TRBV9 and J is TRBJ1-4; D gene uncertain. CDR3 length equals 16 residues. V lost 1 base and J lost 0, with 10 bases in between. Germline V gene data show CDR1 as SGDLS and CDR2 as YYNGEE. The CDR3 nucleotides are TGTGCCAGCAGCGTAAAAGGAGAAGCAACTAATGAAAAACTGTTTTTT. Translation gives CASSVKGEATNEKLFF.

The chain links TRBV19 to TRBJ2-3; no clear D gene. The V end was cut by 3 bases, the J end by 2 bases, with 15 bases between. The CDR3 is 16 amino acids. Germline values: CDR1 LNHDA, CDR2 SQIVND (reference sequence). The CDR3 here is CASSISAVFSTDTQYF. The CDR3 DNA reads as TGTGCCAGTAGTATTTCGGCGGTATTTTCCACAGATACGCAGTATTTT. Together with reference TRBV19 and TRBJ2-3, the CDR3 gives the full variable domain: DGGITQSPKYLFRKEGQNVTLSCEQNLNHDAMYWYRQDPGQGLRLIYYSQIVNDFQKGDIAEGYSVSREKKESFPLTVTSAQKNPTAFYLCASSISAVFSTDTQYFGPGTRLTVL.

Regarding this clone: The identical CDR3 is also encoded by other nucleotide sequences in the sample. The chain is built from TRBV18 and TRBJ1-6, with a possible D match to TRBD1 (6 bases). This CDR3 contains 14 residues. The V and J ends lost 3 bases and 6 bases respectively, with 9 bases between them. Germline CDR1 is KGHSH and CDR2 is LQKENI. CDR3 nucleotide sequence: TGTGCCAGCTCACCGCAGGGGTCTAATTCACCCCTCCACTTT. Translated, it gives CASSPQGSNSPLHF.

This rearrangement joins TRBV27 to TRBJ1-2; D is possibly TRBD1 (6 bases). Looked up from germline, CDR1 is MNHEY and CDR2 is SMNVEV (reference sequence). CDR3 length: 14 amino acids. Trimming pared 2 bases from V and 8 bases from J, leaving 15 bases between. The CDR3 DNA sequence: TGTGCCAGCAGTTTAGCCCCTACAGGGTACGGCTACACCTTC. This translates into CASSLAPTGYGYTF.

The chain is built from TRBV6-6 and TRBJ1-1, with D maybe TRBD1 (6 bases). The V and J ends lost 2 bases and 12 bases respectively, with 19 bases between them. Germline V gene data show CDR1 as MNHNY and CDR2 as SVGAGI (reference sequence). The CDR3 runs to 14 residues. CDR3 in amino acids: CASSYRYGQGGPFF. The CDR3 DNA follows: TGTGCCAGCAGTTACCGGTATGGGCAAGGGGGGCCTTTCTTT.